Listed below are T cell receptor beta chains from one sample, sequenced in a study of blood T cell repertoires in COVID-19. Clones were sequenced by immunoSEQ multiplex PCR, and TCRdb holds only the in-frame ones, with some missing. This sample has some 150,000 clones, with roughly 80% found just once. What was sequenced was peripheral blood. The origin of the receptors is a woman aged 45-65 years with active or convalescent COVID-19. Each CDR3 is given with its conserved first and last residue.

length: 16; V: TRBV7-2; J: TRBJ2-7; CDR3: CASSLEAASGGREQYF
length: 14; V: TRBV6-4; J: TRBJ2-3; CDR3: CASSDTSREGTQYF
length: 15; V: TRBV6-2/TRBV6-3; J: TRBJ1-5; CDR3: CASSYSLLSNQPQHF
length: 14; V: TRBV11-2; J: TRBJ2-1; CDR3: CASSLGQGVDEQFF
length: 15; V: TRBV29-1; J: TRBJ1-1; CDR3: CSVEDRAGGNTEAFF
length: 13; V: TRBV7-7; J: TRBJ2-7; CDR3: CASSPRGFDEQYF
length: 14; V: TRBV5-1; J: TRBJ1-6; CDR3: CASSLGEFNSPLHF
length: 13; V: TRBV30; J: TRBJ1-4; CDR3: CAWSQGSNEKLFF
length: 14; V: TRBV2; J: TRBJ1-2; CDR3: CASRPPGHADGYTF
length: 15; V: TRBV7-8; J: TRBJ2-3; CDR3: CASSLAGGQTDTQYF
length: 13; V: TRBV5-4; J: TRBJ2-7; CDR3: CASSLQGTYEQYF
length: 15; V: TRBV19; J: TRBJ2-1; CDR3: CASSIGYGINNEQFF
length: 17; V: TRBV5-1; J: TRBJ2-7; CDR3: CASSFGRSGSESYEQYF
length: 15; V: TRBV5-8; J: TRBJ1-4; CDR3: CASSPGQGASEKLFF